Presented here are 16 T cell receptor beta chains from one specimen sequenced in a study of cytomegalovirus exposure and HLA in healthy donors. Primers included in the PCR were 60 Vbeta and 13 Jbeta primers. The assay was immunoSEQ multiplex PCR, and TCRdb's table has in-frame clones only and misses some. The sample holds fewer than 200,000 clones; about 77% are singletons and the top ten take about 1.3%. Material: PBMCs. These receptors all come from a man aged 25 to 40 in good health and CMV-seronegative.

This clone was recorded only once. The chain is built from TRBV7-9 and TRBJ2-7, with 8 bases identical to TRBD2. Trimming took 5 bases from V and 2 from J; bases not matched to a gene: 11. Germline CDR1 SEHNR, CDR2 FQNEAQ (reference sequence). The CDR3 is made up of 16 amino acids. Here the CDR3 reads CASSPGEGTRTYEQYF. CDR3 coding DNA: TGTGCCAGCAGCCCAGGTGAGGGGACTAGGACCTACGAGCAGTACTTC.

The gene calls are TRBV30 and TRBJ2-1, with TRBD2 as a possible D gene (5 bases). Trimming removed 1 base at V and 0 bases at J, with 13 bases between. The CDR3 is made up of 16 amino acids. The V gene's germline CDR1 is GTSNPN and CDR2 SVGIG (reference sequence). CDR3 nucleotide sequence: TGTGCCTGGAGTGAGGGTAGCGTCGGCTCCTACAATGAGCAGTTCTTC. This gives the protein CAWSEGSVGSYNEQFF.

The table lists this clone with a few counts. The rearrangement links TRBV14 to TRBJ2-7, with a tentative D call TRBD1 (6 bases). CDR1 is SGHDN and CDR2 is FVKESK in the germline V gene. Deletions cut 4 bases from V and 5 bases from J, with 12 bases between. This CDR3 has 13 residues. The CDR3 spells CASSPTGFDEQYF. CDR3 nucleotides: TGTGCCAGCAGCCCCACAGGGTTCGACGAGCAGTACTTC.

Remarks on this clone: This may arise from a read error, as a much more abundant clone is one base away. In nucleotides, the CDR3 is TGTGCCAGCAGCTTTCAGGGGAACACTGAAGCTTTCTTT. Its translation: CASSFQGNTEAFF. The chain recombines TRBV5-5 with TRBJ1-1; tentative D call: TRBD1 (5 bases). CDR1 SGHKS and CDR2 YYEKEE come from the germline V gene (reference sequence). V was clipped by 2 bases and J by 1 base, with 6 bases between them. This CDR3 region has 13 residues. The full variable domain, rest sourced from reference TRBV5-5 and TRBJ1-1, is DAGVTQSPTHLIKTRGQQVTLRCSPISGHKSVSWYQQVLGQGPQFIFQYYEKEERGRGNFPDRFSARQFPNYSSELNVNALLLGDSALYLCASSFQGNTEAFFGQGTRLTVV.

J is TRBJ1-1 and V is TRBV6-1; possible D gene TRBD1, 6 bases. The V end was cut by 3 bases, the J end by 8 bases, with 7 bases between. The germline CDR1 and CDR2 sequences are MNHNS and SASEGT. CDR3 length: 11 residues. The CDR3 reads CASSERGEAFF. CDR3 bases: TGTGCCAGCAGTGAGAGGGGGGAAGCTTTCTTT.

The rearrangement joins TRBV7-6 to TRBJ2-2; the match to TRBD1 covers 7 bases. The CDR3 has 14 amino acids. In germline, CDR1 is SGHVS, CDR2 FNYEAQ. V shed 5 bases and J 7 bases; nucleotides not matched to a gene: 7. CDR3 sequence: CASSLNRGYGELFF. For the CDR3, the DNA is TGTGCCAGCAGCCTCAACAGGGGATACGGGGAGCTGTTTTTT. The whole variable domain, remainder taken from reference TRBV7-6 and TRBJ2-2, is GAGVSQSPRYKVTKRGQDVALRCDPISGHVSLYWYRQALGQGPEFLTYFNYEAQQDKSGLPNDRFSAERPEGSISTLTIQRTEQRDSAMYRCASSLNRGYGELFFGEGSRLTVL.

The chain employs TRBV11-2 and TRBJ2-5; 11 bases fit TRBD2. CDR3 length: 16 residues. Germline V gene lookup returns CDR1 SGHAT and CDR2 FQNNGV. Germline trimming cut 3 bases from V and 5 bases from J; bases unmatched to any gene: 8. The CDR3 DNA reads as TGTGCCAGCAGCTTCACTAGCGGGGGTCCCCTTGAGACCCAGTACTTC. As protein: CASSFTSGGPLETQYF.

V and J are TRBV6-1 and TRBJ1-5, with a possible D match to TRBD1 (6 bases). The CDR3 has 14 residues. Germline values: CDR1 MNHNS, CDR2 SASEGT. Trimming cost V 8 bases and J 2 bases, with 13 bases left between them. CDR3 sequence (DNA): TGTGCCAGCGCCGGGACACTAGGCAATCAGCCCCAGCATTTT. This gives the protein CASAGTLGNQPQHF.

The V gene is TRBV5-8, the J gene TRBJ1-1, with 10 bases that match TRBD1. Germline loops: CDR1 SGHTS, CDR2 YDEGEE. This CDR3 contains 16 residues. Trimming took 4 bases from V and 5 from J; bases not matched to a gene: 11. The CDR3 DNA reads as TGTGCCAGCAGCGAGACAGGGGGCTACAGTGTGACTGAAGCTTTCTTT. Its protein is CASSETGGYSVTEAFF.

V and J are TRBV30 and TRBJ1-5; no clear D gene. V lost 1 base to trimming and J lost 1 base, with 11 bases between them. The V gene's germline CDR1 is GTSNPN and CDR2 SVGIG (reference sequence). The CDR3 consists of 15 residues. DNA for the CDR3: TGTGCCTGGAGTGACCTGCGGGCGAGCAATCAGCCCCAGCATTTT. Translated, it gives CAWSDLRASNQPQHF.

This clone was detected only once. This sequence joins TRBV10-1 and TRBJ1-5; D is unresolved. The CDR3 has 13 amino acids. Germline CDR1 and CDR2: WNHNN and SYGVQD (reference sequence). V dropped 8 bases and J dropped 1 base, with 9 bases sitting between them. The DNA for the CDR3 is TGCGCCAGCGAGAGGGAAAGCAATCAGCCCCAGCATTTT. Amino acid sequence: CASERESNQPQHF.

The chain has TRBV4-2 and TRBJ2-1; the D gene is possibly TRBD2 (6 bases). The V gene lost 1 base and the J gene lost 6 bases, with 19 bases spanning the gap. Germline V gives CDR1 LGHNA, CDR2 YNFKEQ. The CDR3 loop spans 17 amino acids. CDR3 protein: CASSQGRGGFQFNEQFF. DNA for the CDR3: TGTGCCAGCAGCCAAGGGAGGGGCGGGTTCCAGTTCAATGAGCAGTTCTTC.

The chain links TRBV4-3 to TRBJ2-5; possibly TRBD1 for D (5 bases). Trimming took off 0 bases at V and 7 bases at J, with 18 bases between the two ends. Germline CDR1 LGHNA, CDR2 YSLEER. The CDR3 runs to 16 residues. CDR3 bases: TGCGCCAGCAGCCAAGATTGGAGCATTGGGGCCCCGACCCAGTACTTC. Translated, it gives CASSQDWSIGAPTQYF.

The rearrangement links TRBV28 to TRBJ1-1; 9 nucleotides line up with TRBD1. Germline assignment: CDR1 MDHEN and CDR2 SYDVKM. V shed 8 bases, J shed 4 bases, and the junction held 11 bases outside the gene matches. The CDR3 totals 15 residues. CDR3 sequence (DNA): TGTGCCAGCTCCCGGGACAGGGCTATTGTCACTGAAGCTTTCTTT. This sequence encodes CASSRDRAIVTEAFF.

V usage is TRBV7-3 and J usage is TRBJ2-3; D remains ambiguous. The ends were cut back, 1 base at V and 4 bases at J, with 9 bases in the middle. The CDR3 is 14 amino acids. The germline V gene has CDR1 SGHTA and CDR2 FQGTGA. CDR3 in amino acids: CASSLISEADTQYF. CDR3 in DNA: TGTGCCAGCAGCTTAATCAGCGAGGCAGATACGCAGTATTTT.

V and J are TRBV19 and TRBJ2-2, with TRBD1 matching over 12 bases. Trimming cost V 9 bases and J 7 bases; bases outside gene matches: 9. The CDR3 length is 15 residues. From germline, CDR1 is LNHDA and CDR2 SQIVND (reference sequence). CDR3 region: CASKRDRGLNGELFF. CDR3 nucleotides: TGTGCCAGCAAACGGGACAGGGGGCTAAACGGGGAGCTGTTTTTT. The complete variable domain, with remaining parts taken from reference TRBV19 and TRBJ2-2, reads DGGITQSPKYLFRKEGQNVTLSCEQNLNHDAMYWYRQDPGQGLRLIYYSQIVNDFQKGDIAEGYSVSREKKESFPLTVTSAQKNPTAFYLCASKRDRGLNGELFFGEGSRLTVL.